This TCR beta chain was observed in a study of Tregs in tolerant kidney transplant recipients (dated by TCRdb to the late 2010s). In terms of the full investigation: Related donors were used in the transplants with nonmyeloablative bone marrow transplantation, and mixed chimerism was transient in the human trials. Before combined kidney and bone marrow transplantation, this study identified donor-specific regulatory T cells using TCRbeta sequencing and then followed those same cells after transplant.

Overall results and qualifications from the work: Expanding Tregs with activated donor B cells appeared to identify the most biologically relevant and donor-specific TCRbeta repertoire. Donor-specific Treg expansion was found to exceed global Treg expansion in tolerant patients, suggesting antigen-driven rather than nonspecific expansion. Biological reproducibility was not directly addressed, though technical replication error appeared minimal. For some patients the PCR primers changed over time, which made it impossible to compare the samples from those patients at the nucleotide level. The study was constrained by small patient numbers, and validation of the findings is required in larger populations and under other immunosuppression protocols.

Regarding this clone: It has no known antigen specificity. It has no much larger one-base neighbor in the sample; base qualities were not kept.

Explained via the paper, the time point label denotes: blood sample drawn before combined kidney and bone marrow transplant. Thawed PBMCs were FACS-sorted into unstimulated Tregs (CD4+CD25+CD127-), CD4+ non-Tregs (CD4+CD25-), CD4 cells and CD8 cells. Thawed PBMCs were rested overnight at 37 degrees C with approximately 220 IU/ml IL-2 before Treg sorting. The patients were several recipients of combined kidney and bone marrow transplants from the ITN036ST trial, and samples were available only for these trial subjects. Healthy control blood was processed to PBMCs with a Ficoll density gradient and then cryopreserved, whereas patient PBMCs were collected both before and after transplant. For TCRbeta CDR3 sequencing, genomic DNA from the sorted cells was extracted using the QIAGEN DNeasy Blood and Tissue Kit. High-throughput TCRbeta CDR3 sequencing, which included PCR amplification with bias correction and internal controls, was done commercially through immunoSEQ. Per the source publication's procedure: Unique productive TCRbeta sequences were defined by CDR3 nucleotide sequence where primers matched, otherwise by CDR3 amino acid sequence with Vbeta and Jbeta genes. To correct for sorting error, sequences found in more than one sorted population at a frequency ratio of 2:1 or less were discarded, and the remaining shared sequences were assigned to the population with the higher frequency. Donor-reactive sequences were defined as at least 5-fold expanded in CFSE-low cells versus unstimulated cells, with frequency of at least 0.01% in CFSE-low cells. Repertoire divergence was quantified by Jensen-Shannon divergence using the top 100 TCRbeta sequences ranked by frequency. For any sample with multiple sequencing runs, sorting error was corrected in each run separately before the runs were pooled. The table comes from immuneACCESS by way of TCRdb, which keeps in-frame sequences with V and J called. Part of the clones is missing from these tables; in studies checked, under half for an unresolved V gene and the rest for unknown reasons. For V, J and clone size, that table is used; D and trimming come from the DNA. The sample table records around 78,000 clones; 80% to 95% of these occur just once. Of the sample, approximately 0.3% falls within the top ten clones.

Including cysteine and phenylalanine, the CDR3 has 13 amino acids. Kept here is only the CDR3 DNA, which spans 39 bases and is read in frame from base 1. CDR1 SGHVS and CDR2 FQNEAQ were looked up in the germline V gene. Trimming takes 6 bases off V and 6 bases off J; junction bases not matched to a gene: 5. The receptor chain draws on TRBV7-8 and TRBJ2-4; TRBD1 lines up with 7 middle nucleotides. The input for sequencing was Tregs from blood, taken before the transplant. The source of this sequence is a human donor who received a combined kidney and bone marrow transplant. The DNA sequence reads TGTGCCAGCAGTGAGGGGGCAAGAAACATTCAGTACTTC. The translation is CASSEGARNIQYF.